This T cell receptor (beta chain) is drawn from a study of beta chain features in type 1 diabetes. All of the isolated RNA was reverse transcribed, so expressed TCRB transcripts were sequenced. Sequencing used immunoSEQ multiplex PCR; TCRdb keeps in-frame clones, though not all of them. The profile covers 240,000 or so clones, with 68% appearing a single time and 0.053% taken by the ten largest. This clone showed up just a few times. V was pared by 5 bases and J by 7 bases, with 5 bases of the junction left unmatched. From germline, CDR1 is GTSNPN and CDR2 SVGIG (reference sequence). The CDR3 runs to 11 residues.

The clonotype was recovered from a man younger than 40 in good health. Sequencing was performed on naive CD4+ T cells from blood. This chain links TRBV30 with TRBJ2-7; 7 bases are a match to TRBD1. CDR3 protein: CAWHRGAEQYF. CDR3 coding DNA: TGTGCCTGGCACAGGGGAGCAGAGCAGTACTTC.